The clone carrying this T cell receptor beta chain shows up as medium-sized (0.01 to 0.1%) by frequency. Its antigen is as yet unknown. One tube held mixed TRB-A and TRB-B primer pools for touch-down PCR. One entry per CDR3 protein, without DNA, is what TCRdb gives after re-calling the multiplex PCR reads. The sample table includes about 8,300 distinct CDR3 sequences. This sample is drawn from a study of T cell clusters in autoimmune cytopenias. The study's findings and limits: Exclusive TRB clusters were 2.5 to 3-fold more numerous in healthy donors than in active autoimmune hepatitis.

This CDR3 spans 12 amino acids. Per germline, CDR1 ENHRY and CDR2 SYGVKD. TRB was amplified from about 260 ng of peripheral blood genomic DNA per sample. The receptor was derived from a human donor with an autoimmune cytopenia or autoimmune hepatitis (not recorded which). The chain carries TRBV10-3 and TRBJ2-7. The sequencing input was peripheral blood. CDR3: CAIGVSSYEQYF.